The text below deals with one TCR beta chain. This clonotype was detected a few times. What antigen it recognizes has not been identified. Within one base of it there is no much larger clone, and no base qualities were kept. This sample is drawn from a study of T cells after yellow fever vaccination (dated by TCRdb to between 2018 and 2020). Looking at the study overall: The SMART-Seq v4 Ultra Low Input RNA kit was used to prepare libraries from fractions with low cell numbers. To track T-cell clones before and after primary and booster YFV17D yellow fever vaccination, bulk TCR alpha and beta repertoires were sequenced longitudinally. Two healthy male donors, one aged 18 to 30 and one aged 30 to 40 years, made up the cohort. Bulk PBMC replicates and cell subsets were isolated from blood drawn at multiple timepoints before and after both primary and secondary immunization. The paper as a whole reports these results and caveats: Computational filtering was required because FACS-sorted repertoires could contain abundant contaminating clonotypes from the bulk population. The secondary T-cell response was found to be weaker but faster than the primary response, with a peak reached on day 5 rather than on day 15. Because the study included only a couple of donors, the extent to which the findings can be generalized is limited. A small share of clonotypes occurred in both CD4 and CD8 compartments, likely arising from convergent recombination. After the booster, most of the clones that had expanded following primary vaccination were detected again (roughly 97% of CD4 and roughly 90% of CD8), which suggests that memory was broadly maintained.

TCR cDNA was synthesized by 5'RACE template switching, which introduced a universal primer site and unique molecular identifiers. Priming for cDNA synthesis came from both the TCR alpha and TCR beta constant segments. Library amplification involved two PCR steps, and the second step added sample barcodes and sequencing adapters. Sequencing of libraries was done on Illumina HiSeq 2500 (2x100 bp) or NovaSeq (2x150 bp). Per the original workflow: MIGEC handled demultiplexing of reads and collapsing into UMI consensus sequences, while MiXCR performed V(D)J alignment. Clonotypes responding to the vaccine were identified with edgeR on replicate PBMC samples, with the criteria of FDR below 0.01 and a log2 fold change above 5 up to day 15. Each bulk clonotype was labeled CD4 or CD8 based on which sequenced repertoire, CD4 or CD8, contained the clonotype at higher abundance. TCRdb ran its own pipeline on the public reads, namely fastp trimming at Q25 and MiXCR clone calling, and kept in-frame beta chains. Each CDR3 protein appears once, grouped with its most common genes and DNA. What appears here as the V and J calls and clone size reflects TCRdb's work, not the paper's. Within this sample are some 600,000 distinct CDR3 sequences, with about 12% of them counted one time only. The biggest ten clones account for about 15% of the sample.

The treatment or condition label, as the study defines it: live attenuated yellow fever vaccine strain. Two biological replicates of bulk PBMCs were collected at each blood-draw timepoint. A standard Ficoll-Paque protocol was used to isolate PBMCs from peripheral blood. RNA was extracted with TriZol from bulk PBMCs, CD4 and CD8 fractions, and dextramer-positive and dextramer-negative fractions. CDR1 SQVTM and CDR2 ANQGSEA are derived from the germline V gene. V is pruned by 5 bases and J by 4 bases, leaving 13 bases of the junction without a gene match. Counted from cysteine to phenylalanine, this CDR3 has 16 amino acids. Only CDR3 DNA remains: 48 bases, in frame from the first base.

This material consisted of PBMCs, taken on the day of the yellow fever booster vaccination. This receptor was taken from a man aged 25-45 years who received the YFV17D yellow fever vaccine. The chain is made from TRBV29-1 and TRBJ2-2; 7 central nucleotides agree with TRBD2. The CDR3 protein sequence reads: CSVRRLAVDFTGELFF. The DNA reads TGCAGCGTTCGCAGACTAGCAGTTGATTTCACCGGGGAGCTGTTTTTT.